A selection of T cell receptor beta chains follows, all from one sample in a study of blood T cell repertoires in COVID-19. The assay was immunoSEQ multiplex PCR, and TCRdb's table has in-frame clones only and misses some. The sample yields some 380,000 clones, around 90% seen once. Sequenced: PBMCs or T cells enriched from blood (not recorded which). These receptors were collected from a woman aged 40 to 50 with acute COVID-19. Both conserved end residues are part of each CDR3. A D gene is named only where the DNA matches it firmly. Clone size, where shown, is once, few, many, or a class for clones that have expanded.

j_call: TRBJ1-4
v_call: TRBV7-9
d_call: TRBD1
clone_size: -
cdr3_length: 17
cdr3_aa: CASSSSDRRTSNEKLFF
cdr3_nt: TGTGCCAGCAGCTCGTCGGACAGGCGTACATCTAATGAAAAACTGTTTTTT

j_call: TRBJ1-6
v_call: TRBV25-1
d_call: -
clone_size: -
cdr3_length: 14
cdr3_aa: CASSGQRDNSPLHF
cdr3_nt: TGTGCCAGCAGTGGACAGCGAGATAATTCACCCCTCCACTTT

j_call: TRBJ2-5
v_call: TRBV4-1
d_call: TRBD2
clone_size: once
cdr3_length: 16
cdr3_aa: CASSQDVSGSQETQYF
cdr3_nt: TGCGCCAGCAGCCAAGACGTGAGCGGGAGCCAAGAGACCCAGTACTTC

j_call: TRBJ1-4
v_call: TRBV3-1/TRBV3-2
d_call: -
clone_size: once
cdr3_length: 13
cdr3_aa: CASSQVSDEKLFF
cdr3_nt: TGTGCCAGCAGCCAAGTTTCCGATGAAAAACTGTTTTTT

j_call: TRBJ2-7
v_call: TRBV5-1
d_call: TRBD1
clone_size: -
cdr3_length: 14
cdr3_aa: CASSRGQGTYEQYF
cdr3_nt: TGCGCCAGCAGCCGAGGACAGGGGACCTACGAGCAGTACTTC

j_call: TRBJ1-4
v_call: TRBV11-2
d_call: TRBD1
clone_size: -
cdr3_length: 15
cdr3_aa: CASSSTTGYTEKLFF
cdr3_nt: TGTGCCAGCAGCTCGACGACAGGGTACACTGAAAAACTGTTTTTT

j_call: TRBJ2-2
v_call: TRBV24-1
d_call: -
clone_size: -
cdr3_length: 15
cdr3_aa: CATSDTRLNTGELFF
cdr3_nt: TGTGCCACCAGTGACACCCGACTTAACACCGGGGAGCTGTTTTTT

j_call: TRBJ1-2
v_call: TRBV6-5
d_call: -
clone_size: -
cdr3_length: 14
cdr3_aa: CASQNGMRWYGYTF
cdr3_nt: TGTGCCAGCCAAAATGGAATGAGGTGGTATGGCTACACCTTC

j_call: TRBJ1-2
v_call: TRBV5-1
d_call: -
clone_size: -
cdr3_length: 14
cdr3_aa: CASSFDSKSYGYTF
cdr3_nt: TGCGCCAGCAGCTTCGACAGTAAATCTTATGGCTACACCTTC

j_call: TRBJ2-3
v_call: TRBV7-2
d_call: TRBD2
clone_size: -
cdr3_length: 15
cdr3_aa: CASSPGLAGRDTQYF
cdr3_nt: TGTGCCAGCAGCCCGGGGCTAGCGGGGCGAGATACGCAGTATTTT

j_call: TRBJ1-5
v_call: TRBV18
d_call: TRBD1
clone_size: -
cdr3_length: 15
cdr3_aa: CASSPGQGGNQPQHF
cdr3_nt: TGTGCCAGCTCACCAGGACAGGGGGGCAATCAGCCCCAGCATTTT

j_call: TRBJ2-7
v_call: TRBV4-1
d_call: TRBD2
clone_size: few
cdr3_length: 14
cdr3_aa: CASSQDGGDYEQYF
cdr3_nt: TGCGCCAGCAGCCAAGATGGGGGGGACTACGAGCAGTACTTC

j_call: TRBJ1-6
v_call: TRBV25-1
d_call: -
clone_size: -
cdr3_length: 17
cdr3_aa: CASSESMGAGSNSPLHF
cdr3_nt: TGTGCCAGCAGTGAATCTATGGGTGCAGGGTCGAATTCACCCCTCCACTTT

j_call: TRBJ2-3
v_call: TRBV5-5
d_call: -
clone_size: once
cdr3_length: 16
cdr3_aa: CASSLAGFQIGNTQYF
cdr3_nt: TGTGCCAGCAGCTTGGCCGGATTCCAAATCGGGAATACGCAGTATTTT

j_call: TRBJ2-7
v_call: TRBV9
d_call: TRBD1
clone_size: -
cdr3_length: 15
cdr3_aa: CASSATGTGGTGQYF
cdr3_nt: TGTGCCAGCAGCGCCACCGGGACAGGCGGTACAGGGCAGTACTTC

j_call: TRBJ2-7
v_call: TRBV15
d_call: TRBD2
clone_size: -
cdr3_length: 16
cdr3_aa: CATSRDLAGGHYEQYF
cdr3_nt: TGTGCCACCAGCAGAGATTTAGCGGGGGGGCACTACGAGCAGTACTTC

j_call: TRBJ1-5
v_call: TRBV19
d_call: TRBD1
clone_size: -
cdr3_length: 13
cdr3_aa: CAAGGTGNQPQHF
cdr3_nt: TGTGCCGCTGGCGGGACAGGGAATCAGCCCCAGCATTTT

j_call: TRBJ1-1
v_call: TRBV5-4
d_call: -
clone_size: -
cdr3_length: 14
cdr3_aa: CASSFAVMNTEAFF
cdr3_nt: TGTGCCAGCAGCTTCGCAGTTATGAACACTGAAGCTTTCTTT

j_call: TRBJ2-3
v_call: TRBV10-2
d_call: -
clone_size: once
cdr3_length: 12
cdr3_aa: CASSELTDTQYF
cdr3_nt: TGCGCCAGCAGTGAGTTAACAGATACGCAGTATTTT

j_call: TRBJ1-1
v_call: TRBV4-1
d_call: TRBD1
clone_size: -
cdr3_length: 15
cdr3_aa: CASGRTGAGNTEAFF
cdr3_nt: TGCGCCAGCGGCAGGACAGGGGCCGGGAACACTGAAGCTTTCTTT

j_call: TRBJ2-3
v_call: TRBV11-3
d_call: -
clone_size: -
cdr3_length: 17
cdr3_aa: CASSLGSTGSYTDTQYF
cdr3_nt: TGTGCCAGCAGCTTAGGGAGTACGGGATCATACACAGATACGCAGTATTTT

j_call: TRBJ2-7
v_call: TRBV5-1
d_call: -
clone_size: -
cdr3_length: 15
cdr3_aa: CASSLVRLETYEQYF
cdr3_nt: TGCGCCAGCAGCTTGGTTCGACTAGAAACCTACGAGCAGTACTTC

j_call: TRBJ1-6
v_call: TRBV3-1/TRBV3-2
d_call: -
clone_size: once
cdr3_length: 15
cdr3_aa: CASSQNRSPNSPLHF
cdr3_nt: TGTGCCAGCAGCCAAAATAGGAGCCCGAATTCACCCCTCCACTTT

j_call: TRBJ2-2
v_call: TRBV3-1/TRBV3-2
d_call: -
clone_size: -
cdr3_length: 16
cdr3_aa: CASSQEGGTNTGELFF
cdr3_nt: TGTGCCAGCAGCCAAGAAGGAGGGACGAACACCGGGGAGCTGTTTTTT

j_call: TRBJ2-5
v_call: TRBV10-1
d_call: TRBD2
clone_size: -
cdr3_length: 14
cdr3_aa: CASSDGGGQETQYF
cdr3_nt: TGCGCCAGCAGTGACGGCGGGGGTCAAGAGACCCAGTACTTC

j_call: TRBJ1-2
v_call: TRBV5-1
d_call: TRBD1
clone_size: once
cdr3_length: 15
cdr3_aa: CASSSTSTGAGGYTF
cdr3_nt: TGCGCCAGCAGCTCGACATCGACAGGGGCGGGTGGCTACACCTTC

j_call: TRBJ1-1
v_call: TRBV20-1
d_call: -
clone_size: -
cdr3_length: 11
cdr3_aa: CSARAPGGAFF
cdr3_nt: TGCAGTGCTAGAGCCCCCGGCGGGGCTTTCTTT

j_call: TRBJ1-1
v_call: TRBV29-1
d_call: -
clone_size: -
cdr3_length: 14
cdr3_aa: CSVAAEYMNTEAFF
cdr3_nt: TGCAGCGTTGCAGCGGAATACATGAACACTGAAGCTTTCTTT

j_call: TRBJ1-1
v_call: TRBV3-1/TRBV3-2
d_call: -
clone_size: -
cdr3_length: 16
cdr3_aa: CASSQDFRGLYTEAFF
cdr3_nt: TGTGCCAGCAGCCAAGACTTCAGGGGTCTTTACACTGAAGCTTTCTTT

j_call: TRBJ1-5
v_call: TRBV2
d_call: -
clone_size: -
cdr3_length: 15
cdr3_aa: CASTMAGVGNQPQHF
cdr3_nt: TGTGCCAGCACCATGGCAGGGGTTGGCAATCAGCCCCAGCATTTT

j_call: TRBJ2-5
v_call: TRBV7-7
d_call: TRBD2
clone_size: -
cdr3_length: 14
cdr3_aa: CASSSGGPGETQYF
cdr3_nt: TGTGCCAGCAGCTCGGGGGGGCCAGGGGAGACCCAGTACTTC

j_call: TRBJ2-3
v_call: TRBV18
d_call: -
clone_size: -
cdr3_length: 15
cdr3_aa: CASSPVGPSTDTQYF
cdr3_nt: TGTGCCAGCTCCCCCGTGGGGCCCAGCACAGATACGCAGTATTTT

j_call: TRBJ1-3
v_call: TRBV6-6
d_call: -
clone_size: few
cdr3_length: 16
cdr3_aa: CASSYSISRHGNTIYF
cdr3_nt: TGTGCCAGCAGTTACTCGATTTCCAGGCACGGAAACACCATATATTTT

j_call: TRBJ1-4
v_call: TRBV9
d_call: TRBD1
clone_size: -
cdr3_length: 15
cdr3_aa: CASSLWGQGNEKLFF
cdr3_nt: TGTGCCAGCAGCCTGTGGGGACAGGGAAATGAAAAACTGTTTTTT

j_call: TRBJ2-7
v_call: TRBV5-8
d_call: -
clone_size: once
cdr3_length: 19
cdr3_aa: CASSSGTFVHRQALYEQYF
cdr3_nt: TGTGCCAGCAGCTCCGGAACGTTCGTACACCGACAGGCCCTCTACGAGCAGTACTTC

j_call: TRBJ2-3
v_call: TRBV5-6
d_call: TRBD1
clone_size: -
cdr3_length: 15
cdr3_aa: CASSATGEDTDTQYF
cdr3_nt: TGTGCCAGCAGCGCGACAGGGGAGGACACAGATACGCAGTATTTT

j_call: TRBJ2-2
v_call: TRBV7-9
d_call: -
clone_size: once
cdr3_length: 18
cdr3_aa: CASSLGYGGEGDTGELFF
cdr3_nt: TGTGCCAGCAGCTTAGGTTACGGCGGGGAAGGGGACACCGGGGAGCTGTTTTTT

j_call: TRBJ1-2
v_call: TRBV29-1
d_call: -
clone_size: once
cdr3_length: 11
cdr3_aa: CSVDGQEGYTF
cdr3_nt: TGCAGCGTAGACGGACAAGAGGGCTACACCTTC

j_call: TRBJ1-2
v_call: TRBV6-5
d_call: -
clone_size: -
cdr3_length: 15
cdr3_aa: CASSPIRQGLGGYTF
cdr3_nt: TGTGCCAGCAGTCCCATCCGCCAGGGGCTAGGAGGCTACACCTTC

j_call: TRBJ2-5
v_call: TRBV21-1
d_call: -
clone_size: -
cdr3_length: 15
cdr3_aa: CASSKVRAGKETQYF
cdr3_nt: TGTGCCAGCAGCAAAGTACGAGCGGGCAAAGAGACCCAGTACTTC

j_call: TRBJ1-2
v_call: TRBV19
d_call: -
clone_size: -
cdr3_length: 13
cdr3_aa: CATSWEVLGGYTF
cdr3_nt: TGTGCCACCTCGTGGGAGGTTCTCGGCGGCTACACCTTC

j_call: TRBJ2-3
v_call: TRBV5-1
d_call: -
clone_size: -
cdr3_length: 15
cdr3_aa: CASSLVGGQTDTQYF
cdr3_nt: TGCGCCAGCAGCTTGGTGGGGGGGCAAACAGATACGCAGTATTTT

j_call: TRBJ2-5
v_call: TRBV7-9
d_call: TRBD2
clone_size: -
cdr3_length: 18
cdr3_aa: CASSYSPRASGGGETQYF
cdr3_nt: TGTGCCAGCAGTTATTCCCCCCGAGCTAGCGGGGGGGGAGAGACCCAGTACTTC